Sequencing of this TCR beta chain was carried out in a study of cytomegalovirus exposure and HLA in healthy donors. The count of this clone is one. The germline V gene has CDR1 SNHLY and CDR2 FYNNEI. This CDR3 has 15 amino acids. V trimming: 8 bases; J trimming: 10 bases; junction bases outside the gene matches: 12. PCR used 60 Vbeta primers and 13 Jbeta primers. Clones were read by immunoSEQ multiplex PCR, and TCRdb kept only the in-frame ones, dropping some. The sample contains approximately 150,000 clones, about 77% of which appear only once. Sequenced input: PBMCs. The chain joins TRBV2 to TRBJ2-1; 12 bases match TRBD2. This TCR was sampled from a female donor in good health and CMV-seronegative. CDR3 nucleotides: TGTGCCAGCCTCTTTGGCCTAGCGGGGGGGCCCGAGCAGTTCTTC. Translated, it gives CASLFGLAGGPEQFF.